This T cell receptor beta chain was sequenced during a study of shared clonotypes between healthy human individuals. Method: immunoSEQ multiplex PCR; TCRdb's copy keeps in-frame clones and lacks some. The data contain a few hundred thousand clones, about 69% of them singletons. Per germline, CDR1 SGHAT and CDR2 FQNNGV. Between the trimmed V and J ends, which lost 1 base and 1 base, there was a span of 7 bases. This CDR3 is built from 15 residues. The genes are TRBV11-2 and TRBJ2-2; D not certain. The receptor was derived from a man aged 25-45 years in good health. Material for sequencing was memory CD4+ T cells sorted from blood. Subset: CD45RA-negative fraction. The DNA for the CDR3 is TGTGCCAGCAGCTTAGTTCTAGGGAACACCGGGGAGCTGTTTTTT. Translation gives CASSLVLGNTGELFF.